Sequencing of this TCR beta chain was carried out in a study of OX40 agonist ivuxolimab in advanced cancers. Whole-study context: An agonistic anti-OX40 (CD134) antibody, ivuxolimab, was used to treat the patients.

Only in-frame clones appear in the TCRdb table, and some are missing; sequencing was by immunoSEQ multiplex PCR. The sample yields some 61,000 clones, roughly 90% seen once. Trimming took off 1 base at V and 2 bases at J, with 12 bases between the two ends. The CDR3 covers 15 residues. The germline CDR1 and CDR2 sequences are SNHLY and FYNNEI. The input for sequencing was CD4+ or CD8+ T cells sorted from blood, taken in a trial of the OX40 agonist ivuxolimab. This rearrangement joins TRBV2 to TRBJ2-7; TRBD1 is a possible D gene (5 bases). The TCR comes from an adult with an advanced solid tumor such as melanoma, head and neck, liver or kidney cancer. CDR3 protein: CASSEGQGRTYEQYF. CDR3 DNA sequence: TGTGCCAGCAGTGAAGGGCAGGGCCGAACCTACGAGCAGTACTTC.